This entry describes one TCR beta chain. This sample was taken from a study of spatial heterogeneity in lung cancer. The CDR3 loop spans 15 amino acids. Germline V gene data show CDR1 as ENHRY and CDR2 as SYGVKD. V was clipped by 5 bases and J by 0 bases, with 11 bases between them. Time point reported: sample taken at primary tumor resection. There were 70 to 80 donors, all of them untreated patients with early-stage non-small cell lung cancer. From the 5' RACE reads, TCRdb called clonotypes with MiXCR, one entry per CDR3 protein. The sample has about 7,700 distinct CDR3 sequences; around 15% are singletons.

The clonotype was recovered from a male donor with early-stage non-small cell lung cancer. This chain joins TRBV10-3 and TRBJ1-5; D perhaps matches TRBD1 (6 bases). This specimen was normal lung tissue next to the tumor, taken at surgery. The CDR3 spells CAISQDSNSNQPQHF. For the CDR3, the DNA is TGTGCCATCAGTCAGGACAGCAATAGCAATCAGCCCCAGCATTTT.